This T cell receptor (beta chain) is drawn from a study of T cells in pancreatic ductal adenocarcinoma. V dropped 4 bases and J dropped 7; count of bases not matched to a gene: 2. The length of the CDR3 is 12 residues. Germline V gene data show CDR1 as SGHNT and CDR2 as YYREEE (reference sequence). Here immunoSEQ multiplex PCR was the method, and the copy in TCRdb shows in-frame clones only, minus some. Here the sample spans over 100,000 clones, about 95% being singletons. Study-level results: Mean clonality was about 0.11 in tumors and roughly 0.066 in blood, not significantly different. Results skew toward the minority of patients with early-stage disease.

Comment on this clone: Its antigen is as yet unknown.

Selected pancreatic ductal adenocarcinoma patients had undergone surgery without neoadjuvant therapy. The clonotype originates from a human donor with pancreatic ductal adenocarcinoma. The chain links TRBV5-4 to TRBJ2-1, with 7 bases aligning to TRBD2. Material: PBMCs. The CDR3 sequence is CASSRLANEQFF. The CDR3 DNA reads TGTGCCAGCAGCAGACTAGCTAATGAGCAGTTCTTC. Supplemented by reference TRBV5-4 and TRBJ2-1, the full variable domain reads ETGVTQSPTHLIKTRGQQVTLRCSSQSGHNTVSWYQQALGQGPQFIFQYYREEENGRGNFPPRFSGLQFPNYSSELNVNALELDDSALYLCASSRLANEQFFGPGTRLTVL.